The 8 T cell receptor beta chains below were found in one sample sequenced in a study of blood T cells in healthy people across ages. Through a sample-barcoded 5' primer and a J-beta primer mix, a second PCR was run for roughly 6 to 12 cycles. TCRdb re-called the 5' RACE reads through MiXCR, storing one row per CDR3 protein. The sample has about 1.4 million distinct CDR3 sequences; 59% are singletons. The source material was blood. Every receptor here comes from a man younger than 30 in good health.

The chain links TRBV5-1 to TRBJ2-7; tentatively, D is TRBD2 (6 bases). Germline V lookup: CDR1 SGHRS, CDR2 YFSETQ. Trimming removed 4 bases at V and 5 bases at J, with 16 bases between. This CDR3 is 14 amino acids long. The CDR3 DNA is TGCGCCAGCAGCGCCGGGACTGCCCAGAACGAGCAGTACTTC. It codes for CASSAGTAQNEQYF.

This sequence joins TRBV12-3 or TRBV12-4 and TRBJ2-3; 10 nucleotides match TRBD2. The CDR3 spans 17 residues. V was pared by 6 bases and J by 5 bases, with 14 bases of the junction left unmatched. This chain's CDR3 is CASSPTTLAGAGDTQYF. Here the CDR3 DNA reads TGTGCCAGCAGCCCGACCACCCTAGCGGGAGCCGGAGATACGCAGTATTTT.

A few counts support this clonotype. The CDR3, as DNA: TGTGCCAGCAGTTTAAGCCCCGGGGCTACCGACTACGAGCAGTACTTC. Residues: CASSLSPGATDYEQYF. The chain recombines TRBV27 with TRBJ2-4; either TRBD1 or TRBD2 may supply D (5 bases each). The DNA end lines up better with TRBJ2-7; the J call may be wrong. CDR1 MNHEY and CDR2 SMNVEV come from the germline V gene (reference sequence). The CDR3 extends over 16 amino acids.

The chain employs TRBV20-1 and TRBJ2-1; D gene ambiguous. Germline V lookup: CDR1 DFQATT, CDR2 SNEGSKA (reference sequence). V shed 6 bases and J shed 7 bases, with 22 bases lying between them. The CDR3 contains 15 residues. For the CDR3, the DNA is TGCAGTGCGATAGACCGGGCCTCCCCCGGGAATGAGCAGTTCTTC. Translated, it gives CSAIDRASPGNEQFF.

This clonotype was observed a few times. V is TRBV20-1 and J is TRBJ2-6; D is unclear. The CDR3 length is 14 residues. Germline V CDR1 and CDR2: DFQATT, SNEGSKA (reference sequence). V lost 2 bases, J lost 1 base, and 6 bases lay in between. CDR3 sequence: CSARHRSGANVLTF. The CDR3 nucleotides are TGCAGTGCTAGACACAGATCTGGGGCCAACGTCCTGACTTTC.

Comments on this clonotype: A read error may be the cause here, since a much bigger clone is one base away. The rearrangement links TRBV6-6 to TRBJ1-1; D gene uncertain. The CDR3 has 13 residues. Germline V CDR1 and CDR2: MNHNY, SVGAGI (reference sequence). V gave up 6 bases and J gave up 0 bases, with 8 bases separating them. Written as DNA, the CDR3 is TGTGCCAGCAGATTAGGGATGAACACTGAAGCTTTCTTT. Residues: CASRLGMNTEAFF.

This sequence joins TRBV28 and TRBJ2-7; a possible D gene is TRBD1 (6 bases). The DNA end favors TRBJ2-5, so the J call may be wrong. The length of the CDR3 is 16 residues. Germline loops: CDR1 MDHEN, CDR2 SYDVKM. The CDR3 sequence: CASSVDSPLLRETQYF. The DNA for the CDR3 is TGTGCCAGCAGTGTGGACAGCCCCCTGCTGAGAGAGACCCAGTACTTC.

For the CDR3, the DNA is TGTGCCAGCAGCCTGACAGGGCGCGCTGAAGCTTTCTTT. It translates to CASSLTGRAEAFF. The J gene is TRBJ1-1, the V gene TRBV12-3 or TRBV12-4, with 7 nucleotides matching TRBD1. The trim removed 6 bases at V and 6 bases at J, leaving 7 bases unmatched. The CDR3 is 13 residues long.